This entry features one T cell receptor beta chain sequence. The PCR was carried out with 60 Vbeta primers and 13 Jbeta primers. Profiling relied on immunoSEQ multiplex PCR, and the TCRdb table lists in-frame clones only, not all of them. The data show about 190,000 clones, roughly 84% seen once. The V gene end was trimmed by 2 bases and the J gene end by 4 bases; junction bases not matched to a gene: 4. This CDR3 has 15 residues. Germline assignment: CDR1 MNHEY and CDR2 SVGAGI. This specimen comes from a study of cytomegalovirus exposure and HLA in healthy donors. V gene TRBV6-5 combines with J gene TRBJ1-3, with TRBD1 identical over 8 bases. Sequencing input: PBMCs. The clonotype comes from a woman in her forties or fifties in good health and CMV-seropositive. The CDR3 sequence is CASSYGSGGGNTIYF. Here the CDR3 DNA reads TGTGCCAGCAGTTACGGCTCAGGGGGCGGAAACACCATATATTTT.